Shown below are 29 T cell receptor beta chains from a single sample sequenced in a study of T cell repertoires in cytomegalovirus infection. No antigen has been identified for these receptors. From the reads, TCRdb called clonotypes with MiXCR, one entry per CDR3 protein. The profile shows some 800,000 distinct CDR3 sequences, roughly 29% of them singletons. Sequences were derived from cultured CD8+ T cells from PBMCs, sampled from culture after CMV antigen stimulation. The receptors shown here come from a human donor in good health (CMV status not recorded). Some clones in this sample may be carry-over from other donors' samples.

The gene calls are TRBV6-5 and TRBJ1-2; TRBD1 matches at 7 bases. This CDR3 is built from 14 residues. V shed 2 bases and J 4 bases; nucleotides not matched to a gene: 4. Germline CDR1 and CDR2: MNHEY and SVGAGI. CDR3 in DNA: TGTGCCAGCAGTTACGTCGGGACAGCCTATGGCTACACCTTC. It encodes CASSYVGTAYGYTF.

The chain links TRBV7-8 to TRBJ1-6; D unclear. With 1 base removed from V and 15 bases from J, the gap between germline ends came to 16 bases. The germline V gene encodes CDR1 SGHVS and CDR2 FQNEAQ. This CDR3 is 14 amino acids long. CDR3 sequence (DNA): TGTGCCAGCAGCTTAGAAGAGGGTTCGTGGCTCCTCCACTTT. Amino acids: CASSLEEGSWLLHF.

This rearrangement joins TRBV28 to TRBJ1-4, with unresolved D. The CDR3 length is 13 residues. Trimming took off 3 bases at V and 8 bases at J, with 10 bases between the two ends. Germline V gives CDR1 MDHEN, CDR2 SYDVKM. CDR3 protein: CASSFLFSEKLFF. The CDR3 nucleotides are TGTGCCAGCAGTTTTCTTTTTTCGGAAAAACTGTTTTTT. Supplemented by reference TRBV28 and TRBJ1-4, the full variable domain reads DVKVTQSSRYLVKRTGEKVFLECVQDMDHENMFWYRQDPGLGLRLIYFSYDVKMKEKGDIPEGYSVSREKKERFSLILESASTNQTSMYLCASSFLFSEKLFFGSGTQLSVL.

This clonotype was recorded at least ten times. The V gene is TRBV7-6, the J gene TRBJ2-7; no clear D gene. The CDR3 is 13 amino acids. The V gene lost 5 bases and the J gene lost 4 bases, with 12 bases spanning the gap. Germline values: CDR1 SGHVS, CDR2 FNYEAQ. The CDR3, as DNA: TGTGCCAGCAGCGGCGACCGTTCATACGAGCAGTACTTC. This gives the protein CASSGDRSYEQYF.

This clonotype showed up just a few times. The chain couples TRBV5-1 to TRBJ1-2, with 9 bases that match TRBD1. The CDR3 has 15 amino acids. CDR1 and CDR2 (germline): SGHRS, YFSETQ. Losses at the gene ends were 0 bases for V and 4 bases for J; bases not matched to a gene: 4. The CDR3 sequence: CASSLDGQGTYGYTF. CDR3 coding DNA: TGCGCCAGCAGCTTGGATGGACAGGGGACCTATGGCTACACCTTC.

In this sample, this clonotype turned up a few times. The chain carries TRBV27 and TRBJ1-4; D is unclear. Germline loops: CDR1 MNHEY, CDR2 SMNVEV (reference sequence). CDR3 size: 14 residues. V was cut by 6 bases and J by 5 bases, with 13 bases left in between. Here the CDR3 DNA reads TGTGCCAGCAGACATGGAGTTCCCAATGAAAAACTGTTTTTT. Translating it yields CASRHGVPNEKLFF.

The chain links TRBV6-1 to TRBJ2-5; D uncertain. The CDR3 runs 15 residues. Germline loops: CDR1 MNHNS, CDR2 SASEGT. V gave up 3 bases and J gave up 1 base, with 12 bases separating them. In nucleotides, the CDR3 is TGTGCCAGCAGTGAGGTCCGTAAGGCCCAAGAGACCCAGTACTTC. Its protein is CASSEVRKAQETQYF.

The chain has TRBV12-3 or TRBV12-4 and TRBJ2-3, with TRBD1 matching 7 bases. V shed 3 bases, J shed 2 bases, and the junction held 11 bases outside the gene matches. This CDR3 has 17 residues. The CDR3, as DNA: TGTGCCAGCAGTTTGGGAATTGGACAGGCATTCACAGATACGCAGTATTTT. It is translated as CASSLGIGQAFTDTQYF.

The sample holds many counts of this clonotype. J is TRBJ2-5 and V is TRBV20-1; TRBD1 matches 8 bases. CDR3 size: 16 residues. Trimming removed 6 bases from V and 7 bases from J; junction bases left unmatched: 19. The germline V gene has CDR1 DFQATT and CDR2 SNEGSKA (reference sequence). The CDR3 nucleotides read TGCAGTGCCGTCTGGACAGGGAGCCGCCGGGGTGGGACCCAGTACTTC. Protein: CSAVWTGSRRGGTQYF.

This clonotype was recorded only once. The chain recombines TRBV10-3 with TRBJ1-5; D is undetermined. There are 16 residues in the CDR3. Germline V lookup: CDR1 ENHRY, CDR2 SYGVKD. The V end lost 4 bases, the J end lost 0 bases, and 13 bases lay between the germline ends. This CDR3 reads CAISAHTADSNQPQHF. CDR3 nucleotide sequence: TGTGCCATCAGTGCGCACACCGCTGATAGCAATCAGCCCCAGCATTTT.

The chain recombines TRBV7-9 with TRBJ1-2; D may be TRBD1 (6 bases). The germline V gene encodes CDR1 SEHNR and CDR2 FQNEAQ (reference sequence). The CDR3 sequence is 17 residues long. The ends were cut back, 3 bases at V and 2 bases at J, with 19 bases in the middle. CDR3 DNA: TGTGCCAGCAGCTTCGGACAGCCACGAGGTGGGAACTATGGCTACACCTTC. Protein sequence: CASSFGQPRGGNYGYTF.

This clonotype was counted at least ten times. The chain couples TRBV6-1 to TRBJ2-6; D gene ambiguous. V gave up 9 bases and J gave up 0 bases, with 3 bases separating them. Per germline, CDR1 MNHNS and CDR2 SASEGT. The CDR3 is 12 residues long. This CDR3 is CASLSGANVLTF. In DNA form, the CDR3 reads TGTGCCAGTCTCTCTGGGGCCAACGTCCTGACTTTC.

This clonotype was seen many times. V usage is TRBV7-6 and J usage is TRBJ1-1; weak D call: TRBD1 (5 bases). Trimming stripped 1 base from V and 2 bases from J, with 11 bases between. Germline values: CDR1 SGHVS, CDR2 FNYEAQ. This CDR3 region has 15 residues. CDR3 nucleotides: TGTGCCAGCAGCTTAGTTGGGGGTCCTAACACTGAAGCTTTCTTT. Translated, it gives CASSLVGGPNTEAFF. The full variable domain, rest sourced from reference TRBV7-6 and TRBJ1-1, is GAGVSQSPRYKVTKRGQDVALRCDPISGHVSLYWYRQALGQGPEFLTYFNYEAQQDKSGLPNDRFSAERPEGSISTLTIQRTEQRDSAMYRCASSLVGGPNTEAFFGQGTRLTVV.

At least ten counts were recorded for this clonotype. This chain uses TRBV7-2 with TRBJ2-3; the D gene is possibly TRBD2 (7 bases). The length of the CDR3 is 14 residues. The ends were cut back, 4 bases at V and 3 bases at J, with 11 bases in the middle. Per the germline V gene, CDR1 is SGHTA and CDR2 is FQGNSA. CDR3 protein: CASSSGGLTDTQYF. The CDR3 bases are TGTGCCAGCAGCTCGGGGGGCCTGACAGATACGCAGTATTTT.

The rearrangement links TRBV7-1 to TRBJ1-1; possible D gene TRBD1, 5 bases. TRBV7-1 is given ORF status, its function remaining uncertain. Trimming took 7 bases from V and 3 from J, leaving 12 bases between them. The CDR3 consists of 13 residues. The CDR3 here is CASTAGGDTEAFF. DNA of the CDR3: TGTGCCAGCACCGCCGGGGGGGACACTGAAGCTTTCTTT.

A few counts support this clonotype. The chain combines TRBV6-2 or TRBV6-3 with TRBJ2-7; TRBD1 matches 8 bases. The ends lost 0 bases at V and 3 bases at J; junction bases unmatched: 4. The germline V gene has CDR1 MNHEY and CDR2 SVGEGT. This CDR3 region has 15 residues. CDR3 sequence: CASSYSRQGNYEQYV. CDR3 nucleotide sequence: TGTGCCAGCAGTTACTCTCGACAGGGGAACTACGAGCAGTACGTC.

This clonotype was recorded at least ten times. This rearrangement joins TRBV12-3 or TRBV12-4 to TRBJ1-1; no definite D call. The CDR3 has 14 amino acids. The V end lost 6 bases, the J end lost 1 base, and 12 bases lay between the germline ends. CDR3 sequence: CASSLSAGNTEAFF. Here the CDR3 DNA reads TGTGCCAGCAGCTTAAGCGCAGGGAACACTGAAGCTTTCTTT.

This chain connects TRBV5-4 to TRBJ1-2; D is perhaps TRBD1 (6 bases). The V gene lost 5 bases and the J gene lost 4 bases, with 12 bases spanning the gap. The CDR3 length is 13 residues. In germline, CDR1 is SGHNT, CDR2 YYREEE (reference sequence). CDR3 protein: CASRGGETYGYTF. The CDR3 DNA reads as TGTGCCAGCAGAGGGGGGGAGACCTATGGCTACACCTTC. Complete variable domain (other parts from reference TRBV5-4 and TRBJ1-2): ETGVTQSPTHLIKTRGQQVTLRCSSQSGHNTVSWYQQALGQGPQFIFQYYREEENGRGNFPPRFSGLQFPNYSSELNVNALELDDSALYLCASRGGETYGYTFGSGTRLTVV.

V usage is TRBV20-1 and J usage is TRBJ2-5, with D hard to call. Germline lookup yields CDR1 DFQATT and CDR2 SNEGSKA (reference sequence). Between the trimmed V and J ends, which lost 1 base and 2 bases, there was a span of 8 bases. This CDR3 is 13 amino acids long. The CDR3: CSARVSLQETQYF. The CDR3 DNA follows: TGCAGTGCTAGAGTTTCGCTTCAAGAGACCCAGTACTTC.

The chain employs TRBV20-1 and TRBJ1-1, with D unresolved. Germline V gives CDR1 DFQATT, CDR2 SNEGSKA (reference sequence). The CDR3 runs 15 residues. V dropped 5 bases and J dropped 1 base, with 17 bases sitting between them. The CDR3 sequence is CSAFSGRHRNTEAFF. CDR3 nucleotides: TGCAGTGCTTTTTCGGGCCGTCACAGGAACACTGAAGCTTTCTTT.

CDR3: CASRDRDRGSYEQYF. CDR3 nucleotide sequence: TGTGCCAGTAGAGACCGGGACAGGGGTTCCTACGAGCAGTACTTC. The rearrangement joins TRBV19 to TRBJ2-7; the match to TRBD1 covers 10 bases. V shed 6 bases, J shed 1 base, and the junction held 6 bases outside the gene matches. This CDR3 has 15 residues. Germline assignment: CDR1 LNHDA and CDR2 SQIVND (reference sequence).

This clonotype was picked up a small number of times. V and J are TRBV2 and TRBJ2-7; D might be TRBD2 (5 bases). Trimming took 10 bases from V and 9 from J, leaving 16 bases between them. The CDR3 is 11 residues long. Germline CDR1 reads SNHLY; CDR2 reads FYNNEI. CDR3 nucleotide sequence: TGTGCCATCACGAGCTCACGGGGGCAGTACGTC. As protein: CAITSSRGQYV.

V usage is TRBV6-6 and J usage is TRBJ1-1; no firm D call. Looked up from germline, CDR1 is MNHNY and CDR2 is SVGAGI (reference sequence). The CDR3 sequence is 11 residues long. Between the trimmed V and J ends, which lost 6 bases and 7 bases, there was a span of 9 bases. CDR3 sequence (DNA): TGTGCCAGCAGCTATTATGGTGAAGCTTTCTTT. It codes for CASSYYGEAFF.

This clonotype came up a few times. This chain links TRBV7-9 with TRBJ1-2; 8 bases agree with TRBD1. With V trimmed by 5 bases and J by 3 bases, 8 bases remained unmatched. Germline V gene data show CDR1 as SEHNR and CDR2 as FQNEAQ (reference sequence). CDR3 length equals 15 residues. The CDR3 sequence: CASSPRTGRDYGYTF. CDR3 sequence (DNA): TGTGCCAGCAGCCCGAGGACAGGGAGAGACTATGGCTACACCTTC. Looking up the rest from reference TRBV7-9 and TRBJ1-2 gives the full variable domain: DTGVSQNPRHKITKRGQNVTFRCDPISEHNRLYWYRQTLGQGPEFLTYFQNEAQLEKSRLLSDRFSAERPKGSFSTLEIQRTEQGDSAMYLCASSPRTGRDYGYTFGSGTRLTVV.

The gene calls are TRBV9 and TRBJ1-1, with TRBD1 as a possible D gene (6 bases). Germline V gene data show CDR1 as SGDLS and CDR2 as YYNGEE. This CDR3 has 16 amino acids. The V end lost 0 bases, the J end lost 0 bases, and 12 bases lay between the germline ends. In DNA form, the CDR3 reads TGTGCCAGCAGCGTAGTCGGGGGCAGGGTGAACACTGAAGCTTTCTTT. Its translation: CASSVVGGRVNTEAFF. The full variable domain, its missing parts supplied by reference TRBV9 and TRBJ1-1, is DSGVTQTPKHLITATGQRVTLRCSPRSGDLSVYWYQQSLDQGLQFLIQYYNGEERAKGNILERFSAQQFPDLHSELNLSSLELGDSALYFCASSVVGGRVNTEAFFGQGTRLTVV.

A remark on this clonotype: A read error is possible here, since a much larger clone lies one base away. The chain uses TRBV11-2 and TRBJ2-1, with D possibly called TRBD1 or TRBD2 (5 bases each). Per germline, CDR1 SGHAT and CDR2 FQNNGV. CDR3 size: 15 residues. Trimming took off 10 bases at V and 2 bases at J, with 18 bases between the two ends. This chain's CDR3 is CANIPGTLTYNEQFF. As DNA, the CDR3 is TGTGCCAACATCCCCGGGACCTTGACCTACAATGAGCAGTTCTTC. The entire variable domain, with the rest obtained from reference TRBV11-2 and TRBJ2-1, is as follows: EAGVAQSPRYKIIEKRQSVAFWCNPISGHATLYWYQQILGQGPKLLIQFQNNGVVDDSQLPKDRFSAERLKGVDSTLKIQPAKLEDSAVYLCANIPGTLTYNEQFFGPGTRLTVL.

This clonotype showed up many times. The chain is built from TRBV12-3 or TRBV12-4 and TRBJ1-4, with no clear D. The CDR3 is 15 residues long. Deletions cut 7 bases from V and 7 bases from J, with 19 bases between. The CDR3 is CASTQSAGWGEKLFF. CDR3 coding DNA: TGTGCCAGCACCCAATCGGCGGGTTGGGGTGAAAAACTGTTTTTT.

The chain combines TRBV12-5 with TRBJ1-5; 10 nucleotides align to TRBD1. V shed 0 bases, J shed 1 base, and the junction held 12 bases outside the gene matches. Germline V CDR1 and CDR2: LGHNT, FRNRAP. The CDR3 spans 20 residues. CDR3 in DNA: TGTGCTAGTGGTTTGGTATTGGTGGACAGGGGGAGTATGAGCAATCAGCCCCAGCATTTT. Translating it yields CASGLVLVDRGSMSNQPQHF.

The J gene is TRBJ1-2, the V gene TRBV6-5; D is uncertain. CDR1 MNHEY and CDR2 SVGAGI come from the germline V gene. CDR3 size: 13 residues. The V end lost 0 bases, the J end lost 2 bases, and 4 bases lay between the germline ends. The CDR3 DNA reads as TGTGCCAGCAGTTACTCAACAAACTATGGCTACACCTTC. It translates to CASSYSTNYGYTF.